This TCR beta chain was obtained from a study of blood T cell repertoires in COVID-19. Study background: The samples span acute and convalescent COVID-19 from the United States, Italy and Spain. Nucleic acid was either cDNA or gDNA, and it came from T cells, B-cell-depleted T cells, or PBMCs.

Germline V gene lookup returns CDR1 LNHDA and CDR2 SQIVND (reference sequence). This CDR3 has 18 residues. Unmatched junction bases numbered 15, after V lost 1 base and J lost 5 bases. Here immunoSEQ multiplex PCR was the method, and the copy in TCRdb shows in-frame clones only, minus some. The table has about 200,000 clones, 80% to 90% seen once. The V gene is TRBV19, the J gene TRBJ1-1; the match to TRBD1 covers 8 bases. Sequenced material: peripheral blood. The sequence derives from a man aged 45-60 years with acute or convalescent COVID-19. The CDR3 sequence is CASSIVGQGAGRRTEAFF. DNA for the CDR3: TGTGCCAGTAGTATAGTCGGGCAGGGGGCGGGTAGGAGGACTGAAGCTTTCTTT.